This TCR beta chain was sequenced in a study of response to subunit inactivated influenza vaccine. Many counts were recorded for this clonotype. Its specificity is unknown. TCRdb called the RT-PCR reads again in MiXCR, with one record for every CDR3 protein. Among hundreds of thousands of distinct CDR3 sequences listed, approximately 7.7% were seen once. Study-level results: Authors suggested each seasonal flu vaccination may recruit only limited numbers of new T cells.

The source material was PBMCs from blood, sampled around 25 months after vaccination. The TCR comes from a man aged 45 to 70 who received an inactivated influenza vaccine.

In nucleotides, the CDR3 is TGTGCCAGCAGCTCCGTCTCGTCGGGAGGGCGAGAGACCCAGTACTTC. Its protein product is CASSSVSSGGRETQYF. The chain has TRBV7-2 and TRBJ2-5; TRBD2 matches at 8 bases. This CDR3 has 16 amino acids. J lost 4 bases, V lost 4 bases, and 11 bases had no gene match. CDR1 is SGHTA, CDR2 FQGNSA, per germline.